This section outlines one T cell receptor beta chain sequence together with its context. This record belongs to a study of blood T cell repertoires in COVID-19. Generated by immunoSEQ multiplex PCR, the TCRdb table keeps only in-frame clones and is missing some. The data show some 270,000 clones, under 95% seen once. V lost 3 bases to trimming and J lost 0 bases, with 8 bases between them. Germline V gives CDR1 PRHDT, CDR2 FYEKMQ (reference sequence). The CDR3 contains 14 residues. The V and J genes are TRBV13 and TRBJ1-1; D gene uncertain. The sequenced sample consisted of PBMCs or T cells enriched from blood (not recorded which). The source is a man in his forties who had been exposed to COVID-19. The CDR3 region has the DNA TGTGCCAGCAGCTTGGTACAGATGAACACTGAAGCTTTCTTT. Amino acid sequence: CASSLVQMNTEAFF.